This entry lists 21 T cell receptor beta chains sequenced from one sample in a study of early T cells in non-severe SARS-CoV-2 infection. TCRdb reprocessed the 5' RACE reads via MiXCR and lists one record per CDR3 protein. The sample lists some 57,000 distinct CDR3 sequences, approximately 5.6% occurring once. Sample: whole blood. The receptors shown here come from an adult who was a healthcare worker with PCR-confirmed SARS-CoV-2 infection or an uninfected control (not recorded which).

This clonotype occurred a few times. The chain joins TRBV7-9 to TRBJ2-5; maybe TRBD2 (6 bases). Germline CDR1 is SEHNR and CDR2 is FQNEAQ (reference sequence). The V and J ends lost 7 bases and 5 bases respectively, with 17 bases between them. The CDR3 covers 14 residues. CDR3 residues: CASNRQEGSETQYF. The CDR3 bases are TGTGCCAGCAACCGTCAGGAGGGTTCGGAGACCCAGTACTTC.

This clonotype was seen many times. The chain has TRBV12-5 and TRBJ2-2, with 7 bases identical to TRBD2. CDR1 LGHNT and CDR2 FRNRAP come from the germline V gene. The V gene end was trimmed by 4 bases and the J gene end by 6 bases; junction bases not matched to a gene: 8. This CDR3 is built from 15 residues. This chain's CDR3 is CASGSLVGLAGELFF. The CDR3 DNA reads as TGTGCTAGTGGTTCTCTCGTTGGACTAGCCGGGGAGCTGTTTTTT.

This chain links TRBV29-1 with TRBJ2-1; 10 nucleotides match TRBD2. J lost 2 bases, V lost 6 bases, and 4 bases had no gene match. Germline V gene lookup returns CDR1 SQVTM and CDR2 ANQGSEA. The CDR3 loop spans 14 amino acids. This CDR3 is CSVAGTSAYNEQFF. The CDR3 coding sequence is TGCAGCGTAGCCGGGACTAGCGCCTACAATGAGCAGTTCTTC.

In its sample, this clonotype was seen many times. The CDR3 loop reads CASSPREGDSPLHF. For the CDR3, the DNA is TGCGCCAGCAGCCCCCGAGAGGGTGACTCACCCCTCCACTTT. The chain joins TRBV4-1 to TRBJ1-6; no firm D call. Germline V lookup: CDR1 MGHRA, CDR2 YSYEKL. This CDR3 comprises 14 residues. The V gene lost 4 bases and the J gene lost 10 bases, with 14 bases spanning the gap.

This clonotype came up a few times. The chain combines TRBV6-4 with TRBJ2-1; D uncertain. Trimming pared 4 bases from V and 4 bases from J, leaving 8 bases between. There are 13 residues in the CDR3. In germline, CDR1 is MRHNA, CDR2 SNTAGT. CDR3 amino acids: CASSASRYNEQFF. CDR3 coding DNA: TGTGCCAGCAGTGCGTCCAGGTACAATGAGCAGTTCTTC.

This clonotype came up many times. The chain joins TRBV20-1 to TRBJ2-7; weak D call: TRBD2 (5 bases). This CDR3 is built from 15 residues. The germline V gene has CDR1 DFQATT and CDR2 SNEGSKA (reference sequence). V was pared by 0 bases and J by 5 bases, with 17 bases between. CDR3 protein: CSARDLGGSGDEQYF. The DNA for the CDR3 is TGCAGTGCTAGAGATCTCGGAGGATCTGGCGACGAGCAGTACTTC.

In this sample, this clonotype turned up many times. This chain connects TRBV20-1 to TRBJ2-1; no clear D gene. Trimming stripped 5 bases from V and 5 bases from J, with 19 bases between. The CDR3 extends over 15 amino acids. Germline V gene sequence: CDR1 DFQATT, CDR2 SNEGSKA (reference sequence). CDR3 in amino acids: CSAETDQINNNEQFF. The CDR3 DNA is TGCAGTGCTGAGACTGACCAGATTAATAACAATGAGCAGTTCTTC.

There are many counts of this clonotype. The CDR3 nucleotides read TGCAGTGCTAGAGAAGACTGGGATAACACTGAAGCTTTCTTT. Protein sequence: CSAREDWDNTEAFF. The chain joins TRBV20-1 to TRBJ1-1; D is unresolved. The CDR3 loop spans 14 amino acids. The germline CDR1 and CDR2 sequences are DFQATT and SNEGSKA (reference sequence). V was clipped by 0 bases and J by 2 bases, with 10 bases between them.

This clonotype was seen ten or more times. This rearrangement joins TRBV28 to TRBJ2-5; a possible D gene is TRBD2 (5 bases). The V and J ends lost 8 bases and 9 bases respectively, with 16 bases between them. The germline V gene has CDR1 MDHEN and CDR2 SYDVKM. This CDR3 is 12 amino acids long. CDR3 sequence: CASASPQRAQYF. In DNA, the CDR3 is TGTGCCAGCGCGTCTCCCCAGAGGGCCCAGTACTTC.

This clonotype has ten or more counts. This sequence joins TRBV4-1 and TRBJ2-7; 9 nucleotides match TRBD2. V lost 4 bases, J lost 6 bases, and 7 bases stayed unmatched. Germline V gene sequence: CDR1 MGHRA, CDR2 YSYEKL. The CDR3 is 14 residues long. Here the CDR3 DNA reads TGCGCCAGCAGCCCCCAGCGGGGGGACGGCGAGCAGTACTTC. As protein: CASSPQRGDGEQYF.

This clonotype has a count of ten or more. The J gene is TRBJ1-6, the V gene TRBV9; a possible D gene is TRBD1 (6 bases). Germline-derived CDR1 and CDR2 are SGDLS and YYNGEE. This CDR3 comprises 15 residues. Deletions cut 3 bases from V and 10 bases from J, with 17 bases between. The CDR3 reads CASSEPLGGQSPLHF. CDR3 DNA sequence: TGTGCCAGCAGCGAACCCCTAGGGGGGCAATCACCCCTCCACTTT.

In its sample, this clonotype was seen many times. The CDR3: CASSLMGTGGTYGYTF. Here the CDR3 DNA reads TGCGCCAGCAGCTTGATGGGGACAGGGGGAACCTATGGCTACACCTTC. The chain has TRBV5-1 and TRBJ1-2, with 11 bases that match TRBD1. This CDR3 comprises 16 residues. The trim removed 1 base at V and 4 bases at J, leaving 6 bases unmatched. Germline V CDR1 and CDR2: SGHRS, YFSETQ.

This clonotype was counted only a few times. The V gene is TRBV4-2, the J gene TRBJ1-2, with D uncertain. The CDR3 contains 14 residues. CDR1 and CDR2 (germline): LGHNA, YNFKEQ. Trimming stripped 5 bases from V and 0 bases from J, with 10 bases between. The CDR3 DNA is TGTGCCAGCAGCGTCAATGAGGCTAACTATGGCTACACCTTC. This translates into CASSVNEANYGYTF.

In this sample, this clonotype turned up many times. CDR3 loop: CASRRGVYNSPLHF. CDR3 nucleotides: TGTGCCAGCAGGCGAGGGGTATATAATTCACCCCTCCACTTT. The chain uses TRBV6-5 and TRBJ1-6; TRBD1 is a possible D gene (5 bases). The V end lost 6 bases, the J end lost 4 bases, and 10 bases lay between the germline ends. The CDR3 runs to 14 residues. Looked up from germline, CDR1 is MNHEY and CDR2 is SVGAGI.

This clonotype was counted at least ten times. The chain couples TRBV4-1 to TRBJ2-6; tentatively, D is TRBD1 (6 bases). Per the germline V gene, CDR1 is MGHRA and CDR2 is YSYEKL. The CDR3 is 16 amino acids. V was cut by 3 bases and J by 7 bases, with 16 bases left in between. In DNA form, the CDR3 reads TGCGCCAGCAGCCATGAAACAGGGAGCCGCGCCAACGTCCTGACTTTC. It encodes CASSHETGSRANVLTF.

This clonotype has at least ten counts. The chain is built from TRBV6-1 and TRBJ1-5; D gene unclear. The V and J ends lost 4 bases and 6 bases respectively, with 10 bases between them. The germline V gene has CDR1 MNHNS and CDR2 SASEGT. The CDR3 is 13 residues long. CDR3: CASSGGLFQPQHF. CDR3 bases: TGTGCCAGCAGTGGAGGCCTTTTTCAGCCCCAGCATTTT.

The chain has TRBV27 and TRBJ2-3; TRBD2 agrees at 9 bases. After removal of 4 bases from V and 6 bases from J, the junction contained 5 bases not matched to a gene. Germline loops: CDR1 MNHEY, CDR2 SMNVEV (reference sequence). This CDR3 is built from 14 residues. The CDR3 loop is CASSYRLAADTQYF. As DNA, the CDR3 is TGTGCCAGCAGTTATAGACTAGCGGCGGATACGCAGTATTTT.

This clonotype has a count of ten or more. The chain couples TRBV15 to TRBJ1-3, with 7 bases matching TRBD1. The germline V gene encodes CDR1 LNHNV and CDR2 YYDKDF (reference sequence). J was trimmed by 2 bases and V by 2 bases; bases with no gene match: 3. This CDR3 contains 15 residues. The CDR3 protein is CATSRTTGAGNTIYF. CDR3 nucleotide sequence: TGTGCCACCAGCAGAACCACAGGGGCTGGAAACACCATATATTTT.

This clonotype has at least ten counts. The chain uses TRBV7-2 and TRBJ2-3; either TRBD1 or TRBD2 may fit D (6 bases each). CDR1 is SGHTA, CDR2 FQGNSA, per germline. V was shortened by 1 base and J by 4 bases, with 9 bases between the two germline ends. The CDR3 totals 14 residues. Here the CDR3 reads CASSLEGGPDTQYF. In nucleotides, the CDR3 is TGTGCCAGCAGCTTAGAGGGGGGCCCAGATACGCAGTATTTT.

This clonotype occurred a few times. The CDR3 nucleotides read TGTGCCATCAGTGAGTTCGCAGATACGCAGTATTTT. It encodes CAISEFADTQYF. V gene TRBV10-3 combines with J gene TRBJ2-3, with D hard to call. This CDR3 has 12 amino acids. Germline V gives CDR1 ENHRY, CDR2 SYGVKD. V lost 1 base to trimming and J lost 4 bases, with 3 bases between them.

The table lists this clonotype with many counts. The rearrangement joins TRBV5-1 to TRBJ2-7, with D uncertain. V dropped 3 bases and J dropped 0 bases, with 7 bases sitting between them. CDR3 length: 13 residues. CDR1 SGHRS and CDR2 YFSETQ come from the germline V gene. As DNA, the CDR3 is TGCGCCAGCAGCTCGAGAGGCTCCTACGAGCAGTACTTC. This codes for CASSSRGSYEQYF.